These 8 T cell receptor beta chains originate from one sample sequenced in a study of blood T cell repertoires in COVID-19 (dated by TCRdb to between 2020 and 2021). Library generation was performed with the immunoSEQ multiplex PCR assay. Entries here come from immuneACCESS through TCRdb and include only in-frame sequences with V and J called. Some clones fail to appear in such tables; in the studies checked, an unresolved V gene covers under half of the shortfall, and the cause of the remainder is unknown. The sample profile shows 210,000 or so clones; more than 75% of them were found once. Together, the top ten hold under 4.5% of the sample. Sample: PBMCs or T cells enriched from blood (not recorded which). The receptor source for this set is a man aged 30-40 years with acute COVID-19.

The gene calls are TRBV19 and TRBJ2-5, with TRBD1 matching over 7 bases. Per the germline V gene, CDR1 is LNHDA and CDR2 is SQIVND (reference sequence). Trimming at V came to 1 base and at J to 6 bases, leaving 5 bases not matched to a gene. CDR3 size: 14 residues. Written as DNA, the CDR3 is TGTGCCAGTAGTATAGCCCCGGGACAGAAGACCCAGTACTTC. As protein: CASSIAPGQKTQYF.

The chain joins TRBV12-3 or TRBV12-4 to TRBJ2-2; 8 bases are a match to TRBD2. This CDR3 contains 13 residues. V was pared by 5 bases and J by 8 bases, with 4 bases of the junction left unmatched. CDR3 DNA sequence: TGTGCCAGCAGTCTGCGGGGGGCTGGGGAGCTGTTTTTT. This sequence encodes CASSLRGAGELFF.

This clone was detected only a few times. The chain carries TRBV24-1 and TRBJ1-1, with D possibly matching TRBD1 (6 bases). The CDR3 runs 12 residues. V lost 1 base to trimming and J lost 12 bases, with 11 bases between them. Germline-derived CDR1 and CDR2 are KGHDR and SFDVKD. The CDR3 coding sequence is TGTGCCACCAGTGATTTACAGGGTATAACTTTCTTT. It is translated as CATSDLQGITFF.

This clone was counted a few times. V is TRBV19 and J is TRBJ1-2; possible D gene TRBD1, 6 bases. Germline V gene data show CDR1 as LNHDA and CDR2 as SQIVND (reference sequence). The CDR3 is made up of 13 amino acids. Trimming pared 5 bases from V and 4 bases from J, leaving 11 bases between. The CDR3 DNA reads TGTGCCAGTAGTCCAGGGGTGACCTATGGCTACACCTTC. This translates into CASSPGVTYGYTF.

The sample holds one count of this clone. The V gene is TRBV6-2 or TRBV6-3, the J gene TRBJ2-2, with D possibly TRBD1 on 5 matching bases. CDR1 is MNHEY and CDR2 is SVGEGT in the germline V gene. V lost 5 bases, J lost 2 bases, and 12 bases lay in between. This CDR3 has 15 amino acids. Written as DNA, the CDR3 is TGTGCCAGCAGTGCGACAGAGACCAACACCGGGGAGCTGTTTTTT. Its protein is CASSATETNTGELFF.

The genes are TRBV13 and TRBJ2-2, with D perhaps matching TRBD2 (5 bases). CDR3 size: 15 residues. Germline V lookup: CDR1 PRHDT, CDR2 FYEKMQ (reference sequence). V lost 2 bases, J lost 1 base, and 8 bases lay in between. The CDR3 DNA reads as TGTGCCAGCAGCTTAAGAGCGGAGAACACCGGGGAGCTGTTTTTT. This codes for CASSLRAENTGELFF.

V usage is TRBV3-1 (or the pseudogene TRBV3-2) and J usage is TRBJ2-5; possibly TRBD1 for D (5 bases). The V end was cut by 4 bases, the J end by 5 bases, with 23 bases between. This CDR3 has 17 residues. Per the germline V gene, CDR1 is LGHDT and CDR2 is YNNKEL (reference sequence). CDR3 DNA sequence: TGTGCCAGCAGCCGATTCGGGTCTGGGGCTTATGGGGAGACCCAGTACTTC. Its translation: CASSRFGSGAYGETQYF.

The V gene is TRBV3-1 (or the pseudogene TRBV3-2), the J gene TRBJ2-5; tentatively, D is TRBD2 (5 bases). CDR1 and CDR2 (germline): LGHDT, YNNKEL (reference sequence). The CDR3 covers 15 residues. V lost 4 bases and J 5 bases, leaving 17 bases between the germline ends. CDR3 DNA: TGTGCCAGCAGCCGCCGGAGCGGCTCCAGGGAGACCCAGTACTTC. This translates into CASSRRSGSRETQYF.